Presented here are 7 T cell receptor beta chains from one specimen sequenced in a study of Ad26.COV2.S vaccination and SARS-CoV-2 variants. The treatment here: some 20 received Ad26.COV2.S at low or high dose, single or two shots; five or six received placebo; per-sample allocation not given. Sampling occurred on day 63 after the first vaccine or placebo injection. Repertoires were generated with immunoSEQ multiplex PCR, while TCRdb's copy carries only in-frame clones and drops some. The sample gives around 450,000 clones, 90% of which show up once; more than 10% is in the top ten. The source was peripheral blood, collected in a trial of Ad26.COV2.S vaccine versus placebo. Receptor source: a person aged 18 to 59 who received the Ad26.COV2.S COVID-19 vaccine or a placebo.

The rearrangement uses TRBV14 and TRBJ2-3; no definite D call. V lost 5 bases to trimming and J lost 0 bases, with 3 bases between them. The CDR3 extends over 12 amino acids. The germline gives CDR1 SGHDN, CDR2 FVKESK. The CDR3: CASSFSTDTQYF. As DNA, the CDR3 is TGTGCCAGCAGCTTCAGCACAGATACGCAGTATTTT.

The gene calls are TRBV5-6 and TRBJ2-1; perhaps TRBD1 as D (6 bases). The V gene lost 4 bases and the J gene lost 8 bases, with 13 bases spanning the gap. The CDR3 contains 13 residues. The germline CDR1 and CDR2 sequences are SGHDT and YYEEEE. Here the CDR3 DNA reads TGTGCCAGCAGCATGACAGGTACGGATGAGCAGTTCTTC. It yields the protein CASSMTGTDEQFF. Full variable domain (remainder filled in from reference TRBV5-6 and TRBJ2-1): DAGVTQSPTHLIKTRGQQVTLRCSPKSGHDTVSWYQQALGQGPQFIFQYYEEEERQRGNFPDRFSGHQFPNYSSELNVNALLLGDSALYLCASSMTGTDEQFFGPGTRLTVL.

This chain uses TRBV2 with TRBJ2-7, with 10 positions matching TRBD1. The CDR3 has 15 residues. CDR1 and CDR2 (germline): SNHLY, FYNNEI. The V and J ends lost 7 bases and 7 bases, in that order; junction bases with no gene match: 13. The CDR3 spells CASTGRDRGLWEQYF. For the CDR3, the DNA is TGTGCCAGCACCGGACGGGACAGGGGTTTGTGGGAGCAGTACTTC.

This clone occurred a few times. The chain couples TRBV9 to TRBJ2-7, with 10 bases lining up with TRBD2. The J segment lost 3 bases and the V segment lost 2 bases, leaving 5 bases of the junction unmatched. Germline V lookup: CDR1 SGDLS, CDR2 YYNGEE. The CDR3 is 15 residues long. CDR3: CASSVGTSDYYEQYF. The CDR3 DNA reads as TGTGCCAGCAGCGTCGGGACTAGCGATTACTACGAGCAGTACTTC.

The chain uses TRBV25-1 and TRBJ2-2; 7 bases fit TRBD2. This CDR3 has 16 amino acids. With 1 base clipped from V and 7 bases from J, the junction kept 9 bases outside the gene matches. Germline V gene sequence: CDR1 MGHDK, CDR2 SYGVNS. The CDR3: CASSEFGGRGVGELFF. The CDR3 DNA sequence: TGTGCCAGCAGTGAATTCGGCGGGAGAGGGGTCGGGGAGCTGTTTTTT.

This sequence joins TRBV29-1 and TRBJ2-3; no reliable D call. The CDR3 loop spans 14 amino acids. CDR1 SQVTM and CDR2 ANQGSEA come from the germline V gene. V was cut by 0 bases and J by 1 base, with 8 bases left in between. This CDR3 reads CSVEDGQGTDTQYF. CDR3 coding DNA: TGCAGCGTTGAAGATGGGCAAGGCACAGATACGCAGTATTTT.

CDR3 protein: CASRPGTSDGEQFF. The CDR3 nucleotides read TGTGCCAGCAGACCCGGGACTAGCGATGGTGAGCAGTTCTTC. The chain uses TRBV9 and TRBJ2-1; 10 nucleotides line up with TRBD2. CDR3 length: 14 residues. CDR1 and CDR2 from the germline V gene are SGDLS and YYNGEE. V shed 5 bases, J shed 9 bases, and the junction held 8 bases outside the gene matches.